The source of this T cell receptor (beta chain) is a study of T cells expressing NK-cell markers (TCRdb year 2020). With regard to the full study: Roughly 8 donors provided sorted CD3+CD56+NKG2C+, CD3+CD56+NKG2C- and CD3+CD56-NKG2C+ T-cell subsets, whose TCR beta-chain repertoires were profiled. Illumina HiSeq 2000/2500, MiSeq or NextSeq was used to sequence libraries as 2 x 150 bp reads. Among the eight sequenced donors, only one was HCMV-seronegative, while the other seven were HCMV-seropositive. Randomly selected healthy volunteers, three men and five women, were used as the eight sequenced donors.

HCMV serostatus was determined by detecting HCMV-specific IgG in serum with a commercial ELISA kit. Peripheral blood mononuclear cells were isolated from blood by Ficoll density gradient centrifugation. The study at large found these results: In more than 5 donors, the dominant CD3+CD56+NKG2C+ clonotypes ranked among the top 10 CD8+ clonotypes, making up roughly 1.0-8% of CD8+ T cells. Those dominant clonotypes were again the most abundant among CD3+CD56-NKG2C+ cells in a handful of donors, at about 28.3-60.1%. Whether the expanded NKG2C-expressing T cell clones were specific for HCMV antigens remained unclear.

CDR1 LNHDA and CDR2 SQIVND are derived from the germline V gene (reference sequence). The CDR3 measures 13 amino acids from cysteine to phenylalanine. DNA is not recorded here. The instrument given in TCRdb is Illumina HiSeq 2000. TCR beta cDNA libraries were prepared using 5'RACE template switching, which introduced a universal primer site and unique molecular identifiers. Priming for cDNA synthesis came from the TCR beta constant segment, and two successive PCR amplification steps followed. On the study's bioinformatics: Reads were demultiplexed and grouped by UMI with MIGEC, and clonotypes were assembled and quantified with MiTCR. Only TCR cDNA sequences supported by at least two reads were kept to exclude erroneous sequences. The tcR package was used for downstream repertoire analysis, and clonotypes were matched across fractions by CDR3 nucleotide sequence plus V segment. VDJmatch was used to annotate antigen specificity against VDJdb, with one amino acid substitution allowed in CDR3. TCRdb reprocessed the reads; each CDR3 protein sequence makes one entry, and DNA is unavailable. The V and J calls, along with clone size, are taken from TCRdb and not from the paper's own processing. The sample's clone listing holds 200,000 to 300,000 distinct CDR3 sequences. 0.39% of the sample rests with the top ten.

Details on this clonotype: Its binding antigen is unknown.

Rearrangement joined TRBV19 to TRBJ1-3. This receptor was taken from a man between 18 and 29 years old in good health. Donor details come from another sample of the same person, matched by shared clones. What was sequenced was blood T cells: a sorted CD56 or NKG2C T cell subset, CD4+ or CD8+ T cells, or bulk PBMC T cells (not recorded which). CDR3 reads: CASTRDSGNTIYF. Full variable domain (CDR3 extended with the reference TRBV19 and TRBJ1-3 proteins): DGGITQSPKYLFRKEGQNVTLSCEQNLNHDAMYWYRQDPGQGLRLIYYSQIVNDFQKGDIAEGYSVSREKKESFPLTVTSAQKNPTAFYLCASTRDSGNTIYFGEGSWLTVV.